These 18 T cell receptor beta chains originate from one sample sequenced in a study of T cell responses to AZD1222 COVID-19 vaccine. The table came from immunoSEQ multiplex PCR; TCRdb's copy has only in-frame clones and leaves some out. The table records 110,000 to 150,000 clones, roughly nine tenths of them present only once. The sequences come from peripheral blood, collected on day 0 of AZD1222 vaccination. Receptors originate from an adult in good health.

The J gene is TRBJ1-6, the V gene TRBV27; 8 bases match TRBD1. The junction had 4 bases not matched to a gene; V was cut back by 8 bases and J by 10 bases. CDR3 size: 12 residues. Germline CDR1 reads MNHEY; CDR2 reads SMNVEV (reference sequence). The CDR3 DNA reads TGTGCCAGCGACAGGGGTGGCTCACCCCTCCACTTT. Its protein is CASDRGGSPLHF.

This clone was seen a single time. The J gene is TRBJ2-1, the V gene TRBV12-3 or TRBV12-4; D unclear. Between the trimmed V and J ends, which lost 5 bases and 3 bases, there was a span of 8 bases. There are 13 residues in the CDR3. The CDR3 nucleotides read TGTGCCAGCAGTCTAAATATCTACAATGAGCAGTTCTTC. Amino acid sequence: CASSLNIYNEQFF.

This sequence joins TRBV6-5 and TRBJ1-2; D may be TRBD1 (6 bases). Germline V gene data show CDR1 as MNHEY and CDR2 as SVGAGI. V lost 0 bases, J lost 2 bases, and 13 bases lay in between. The CDR3 covers 16 residues. Written as DNA, the CDR3 is TGTGCCAGCAGTTACTCGAAACAGGGAAGAAACTATGGCTACACCTTC. Amino acids: CASSYSKQGRNYGYTF.

As to this clone: Other DNA variants within this sample encode the same CDR3. The chain recombines TRBV7-9 with TRBJ1-1; D might be TRBD1 (6 bases). V was trimmed by 5 bases and J by 2 bases, leaving 9 bases between them. The CDR3 extends over 13 amino acids. Germline CDR1 is SEHNR and CDR2 is FQNEAQ (reference sequence). For the CDR3, the DNA is TGTGCCAGCAGCCCACAGGGAAACACTGAAGCTTTCTTT. Translating it yields CASSPQGNTEAFF.

The V gene is TRBV20-1, the J gene TRBJ2-4, with 11 positions matching TRBD2. V was clipped by 3 bases and J by 2 bases; unmatched bases: 9. From germline, CDR1 is DFQATT and CDR2 SNEGSKA (reference sequence). This CDR3 spans 17 amino acids. Here the CDR3 DNA reads TGCAGTGCTAGTAAGGGACTAGCGGCTACATCCAAAAACATTCAGTACTTC. It yields the protein CSASKGLAATSKNIQYF.

The chain recombines TRBV11-2 with TRBJ1-1; no clear D gene. Germline CDR1 reads SGHAT; CDR2 reads FQNNGV. With 4 bases removed from V and 0 bases from J, the gap between germline ends came to 9 bases. CDR3 size: 14 residues. CDR3 amino acids: CASSSANLNTEAFF. CDR3 DNA sequence: TGTGCCAGCAGCTCTGCTAACTTGAACACTGAAGCTTTCTTT. The whole variable domain, remainder taken from reference TRBV11-2 and TRBJ1-1, is EAGVAQSPRYKIIEKRQSVAFWCNPISGHATLYWYQQILGQGPKLLIQFQNNGVVDDSQLPKDRFSAERLKGVDSTLKIQPAKLEDSAVYLCASSSANLNTEAFFGQGTRLTVV.

This chain connects TRBV7-8 to TRBJ1-2; 9 bases agree with TRBD1. The CDR3 contains 15 residues. Trimming took 5 bases from V and 5 from J; bases not matched to a gene: 9. Germline CDR1 is SGHVS and CDR2 is FQNEAQ. In DNA, the CDR3 is TGTGCCAGCAGCACGCAGGGACAGGGAGTATATGGCTACACCTTC. It yields the protein CASSTQGQGVYGYTF.

V usage is TRBV28 and J usage is TRBJ2-7, with 12 bases matching TRBD2. Losses at the gene ends were 5 bases for V and 9 bases for J; bases not matched to a gene: 14. The CDR3 has 16 amino acids. The germline CDR1 and CDR2 sequences are MDHEN and SYDVKM. The CDR3 is CASSPPVATSGRVQYF. The CDR3 region has the DNA TGTGCCAGCAGTCCCCCGGTCGCGACTAGCGGGAGAGTGCAGTACTTC. The full variable domain, in which reference TRBV28 and TRBJ2-7 provide the parts outside the CDR3, is DVKVTQSSRYLVKRTGEKVFLECVQDMDHENMFWYRQDPGLGLRLIYFSYDVKMKEKGDIPEGYSVSREKKERFSLILESASTNQTSMYLCASSPPVATSGRVQYFGPGTRLTVT.

This clone was recorded once. The chain combines TRBV6-5 with TRBJ1-2, with 8 bases matching TRBD1. The CDR3 is 13 residues long. Germline V CDR1 and CDR2: MNHEY, SVGAGI. The trim removed 1 base at V and 8 bases at J, leaving 3 bases unmatched. CDR3: CASSYLQGGGYTF. CDR3 sequence (DNA): TGTGCCAGCAGTTACTTACAGGGGGGCGGCTACACCTTC.

CDR3 nucleotide sequence: TGCGCCAGCAGCACACCCCCTGGGGACATGGATAACTATGGCTACACCTTC. It encodes CASSTPPGDMDNYGYTF. The rearrangement links TRBV4-1 to TRBJ1-2; a possible D gene is TRBD1 (6 bases). Per the germline V gene, CDR1 is MGHRA and CDR2 is YSYEKL. The CDR3 totals 17 residues. V lost 5 bases and J lost 1, with 20 bases in between.

The genes are TRBV5-6 and TRBJ2-7; 8 bases agree with TRBD1. CDR3 length equals 12 residues. V shed 3 bases and J 12 bases; nucleotides not matched to a gene: 8. Germline V gives CDR1 SGHDT, CDR2 YYEEEE. The CDR3 region is CASSSDRGYPYF. In nucleotides, the CDR3 is TGTGCCAGCAGCTCAGACAGGGGCTATCCGTACTTC.

This chain joins TRBV19 and TRBJ1-6; 8 bases agree with TRBD1. Germline-derived CDR1 and CDR2 are LNHDA and SQIVND (reference sequence). The V gene end was trimmed by 7 bases and the J gene end by 6 bases; junction bases not matched to a gene: 8. This CDR3 contains 15 residues. In DNA, the CDR3 is TGTGCCAGTAATCAACAGGGGGGCCGTAATTCACCCCTCCACTTT. Translating gives CASNQQGGRNSPLHF.

This chain connects TRBV18 to TRBJ2-3, with D hard to call. The germline V gene has CDR1 KGHSH and CDR2 LQKENI. Trimming stripped 4 bases from V and 2 bases from J, with 16 bases between. This CDR3 is 16 amino acids long. This CDR3 is CASSLGSHLNTDTQYF. The CDR3 nucleotides are TGTGCCAGCTCACTCGGTAGCCACCTAAACACAGATACGCAGTATTTT.

The chain couples TRBV2 to TRBJ1-1; 7 bases agree with TRBD1. In germline, CDR1 is SNHLY, CDR2 FYNNEI. The CDR3 extends over 17 amino acids. The V segment lost 7 bases and the J segment 1 base; nucleotides outside the gene matches: 15. The DNA of the CDR3 is TGTGCCAGCACCCAGGGGGGCGCCAAAATCCAGAACACTGAAGCTTTCTTT. The encoded protein is CASTQGGAKIQNTEAFF. The full variable domain, with the rest looked up from reference TRBV2 and TRBJ1-1, is EPEVTQTPSHQVTQMGQEVILRCVPISNHLYFYWYRQILGQKVEFLVSFYNNEISEKSEIFDDQFSVERPDGSNFTLKIRSTKLEDSAMYFCASTQGGAKIQNTEAFFGQGTRLTVV.

V and J are TRBV5-5 and TRBJ1-1; D is ambiguous. Germline V gene lookup returns CDR1 SGHKS and CDR2 YYEKEE (reference sequence). V was clipped by 2 bases and J by 0 bases, with 14 bases between them. The CDR3 loop spans 16 amino acids. CDR3 amino acids: CASSFEPRAVNTEAFF. DNA of the CDR3: TGTGCCAGCAGCTTTGAACCCCGGGCAGTGAACACTGAAGCTTTCTTT.

This chain connects TRBV2 to TRBJ2-7, with 12 bases that match TRBD2. The germline V gene has CDR1 SNHLY and CDR2 FYNNEI. The J segment lost 7 bases and the V segment lost 6 bases, leaving 7 bases of the junction unmatched. The CDR3 covers 14 residues. CDR3 loop: CASRRLAGVLEQYF. The CDR3 DNA follows: TGTGCCAGCAGGAGACTAGCGGGAGTCCTAGAGCAGTACTTC.

The J gene is TRBJ1-1, the V gene TRBV28; D is undetermined. Germline V gene data show CDR1 as MDHEN and CDR2 as SYDVKM. The V gene lost 7 bases and the J gene lost 2 bases, with 11 bases spanning the gap. This CDR3 contains 13 residues. This chain's CDR3 is CASTLSFNTEAFF. In DNA, the CDR3 is TGTGCCAGCACCCTAAGTTTTAACACTGAAGCTTTCTTT.

This clone was seen only once. The rearrangement joins TRBV12-3 or TRBV12-4 to TRBJ1-2; D gene unclear. V lost 8 bases to trimming and J lost 4 bases, with 8 bases between them. The CDR3 is 11 residues long. In DNA form, the CDR3 reads TGTGCCAGCTCATGGGCCTATGGCTACACCTTC. Translation: CASSWAYGYTF.